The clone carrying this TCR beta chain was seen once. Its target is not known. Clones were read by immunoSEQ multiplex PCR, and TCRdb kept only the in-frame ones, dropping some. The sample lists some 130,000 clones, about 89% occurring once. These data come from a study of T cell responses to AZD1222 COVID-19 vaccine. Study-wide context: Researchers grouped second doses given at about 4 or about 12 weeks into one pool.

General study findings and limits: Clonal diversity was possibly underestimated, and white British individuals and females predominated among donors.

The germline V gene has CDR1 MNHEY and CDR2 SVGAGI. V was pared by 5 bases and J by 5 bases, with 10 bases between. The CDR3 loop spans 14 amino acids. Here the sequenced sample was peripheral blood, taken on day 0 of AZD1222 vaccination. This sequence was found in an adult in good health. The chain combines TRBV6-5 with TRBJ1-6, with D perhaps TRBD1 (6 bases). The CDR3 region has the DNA TGTGCCAGCAGTCCCAGGGGAAATAATTCACCCCTCCACTTT. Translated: CASSPRGNNSPLHF.